This is a list of T cell receptor beta chains from one sample in a study of read filtering for tumor transcriptome and immune sequencing. MiXCR was run by TCRdb on the reads, yielding one entry per CDR3 protein. Of more than 35,000 distinct CDR3 sequences listed, about 12% were seen once; the top ten hold about 30%. The sample comprised a population of CD138-negative cells sorted from bone marrow. The origin of the receptors is a donor aged 40 or older with multiple myeloma. Each CDR3 is given with its conserved first and last residue. A D gene is named only where the DNA matches it firmly. The listing skips clone size in some rows; elsewhere it reads once, few, many or a size class.

13	TRBV10-3	TRBJ2-7	TRBD1	many	TGTGCCATCCAGGACAGGGTCTCCTACGAGCAGTACTTC	CAIQDRVSYEQYF
15	TRBV5-1	TRBJ1-5	TRBD1	many	TGCGCCAGCAGCTTGACGACAGGGAGCAATCAGCCCCAGCATTTT	CASSLTTGSNQPQHF
11	TRBV19	TRBJ1-1	.	many	TGTGCCTCCGGGGGGAACACTGAAGCTTTCTTT	CASGGNTEAFF
17	TRBV30	TRBJ2-1	TRBD2	many	TGTGCCTGGGTCACTTATATCTCCCGGGACGGGAGGGGTGAGCAGTTCTTC	CAWVTYISRDGRGEQFF
15	TRBV28	TRBJ2-7	TRBD2	many	TGTGCCAGCAGTTTACCTAGCGGGGCATCAGGGGAGCAGTACTTC	CASSLPSGASGEQYF
17	TRBV4-1	TRBJ2-5	TRBD1	.	TGCGCCAACAGCCACGGAGATAGGACAGGGGGCTTAGAGACCCAGTACTTC	CANSHGDRTGGLETQYF
14	TRBV6-6	TRBJ2-7	TRBD1	.	TGTGCCAGCAGTTACGGGACAGGGGGCTACGAGCAGTACTTC	CASSYGTGGYEQYF
15	TRBV7-2	TRBJ2-7	.	few	TGTGCCAGCAGCTCCCAGGGGTCCCGCTCCTACGAGCAGTACTTC	CASSSQGSRSYEQYF
16	TRBV28	TRBJ2-6	.	many	TGTGCCAGCAGCTCCGGAGGGGGGGCCGGGGCCAACGTCCTGACTTTC	CASSSGGGAGANVLTF
14	TRBV7-2	TRBJ2-5	TRBD1	.	TGTGCCAGCAGCATCGGACAGGGGGCCTCCACCCAGTACTTC	CASSIGQGASTQYF
13	TRBV19	TRBJ2-5	.	.	TGTGCCTGTAGTATAGATCGGTGGCAGAACCAGTACTTC	CACSIDRWQNQYF
16	TRBV12-3/TRBV12-4	TRBJ2-3	TRBD2	many	TGTGCCAGCAGTTTAGGGGGGGGACTAGCGACAGATACGCAGTATTTT	CASSLGGGLATDTQYF
13	TRBV20-1	TRBJ1-4	TRBD1	many	TGCAGTGCTCACGACAGGGGGTACGAAAAACTGTTTTTT	CSAHDRGYEKLFF
15	TRBV19	TRBJ1-2	TRBD1	many	TGTGCCAGTAGTCGACCCGGGACAGGTCGCTATGGCTACACCTTC	CASSRPGTGRYGYTF
16	TRBV25-1	TRBJ2-5	.	few	TGTGCCAGCAGTGACCCTCCGGCGGGGTGGGAAGAGACCCAGTACTTC	CASSDPPAGWEETQYF
15	TRBV28	TRBJ1-1	.	few	TGTGCCAGCAGTTTTGTTCGGCGATTCCCCACTGAAGCTTTCTTT	CASSFVRRFPTEAFF
17	TRBV7-2	TRBJ1-2	.	few	TGTGCCAGCAGCTTAGTGAGTTTAAGCCTTGATAACTATGGCTACACCTTC	CASSLVSLSLDNYGYTF
17	TRBV11-3	TRBJ1-1	.	many	TGTGCCAGCAGCTTAGTACCTCGTTGGGGACAGAACACTGAAGCTTTCTTT	CASSLVPRWGQNTEAFF
16	TRBV7-9	TRBJ2-3	.	.	TGTGCCAGCAGCTCTCGGGCGGGTCGGGGCACAGATACGCAGTATTTT	CASSSRAGRGTDTQYF
15	TRBV10-3	TRBJ1-5	.	.	TGTGCCATCAGCGAGTCGGGTGGGGGCAAGCAGCCCCAGCATTTT	CAISESGGGKQPQHF
16	TRBV24-1	TRBJ2-4	.	many	TGTGCCACCAGCTTCCCCGCGTTTCGGACCAAAAACATTCAGTACTTC	CATSFPAFRTKNIQYF
13	TRBV29-1	TRBJ2-3	TRBD1	many	TGCAGCGCAAGACAGGGGGCAACAGATACGCAGTATTTT	CSARQGATDTQYF